These T cell receptor beta chains were read from a single sample in a study of T cell changes during pregnancy in multiple sclerosis. The table came from immunoSEQ multiplex PCR; TCRdb's copy has only in-frame clones and leaves some out. The sample yields some 80,000 clones, about 90% seen once. The material sequenced was peripheral blood, taken before pregnancy. Source of these receptors: a female donor with multiple sclerosis, enrolled in a pregnancy study. Each CDR3 is given with its conserved first and last residue. A D gene is named only where the DNA matches it firmly. Not all rows give a size; the values are once, few, many and, for expanded clones, a class.

J	D	V	size	CDR3	DNA
TRBJ1-2	-	TRBV27	-	CASSQDRANYGYTF	TGTGCCAGCAGTCAGGACAGAGCTAACTATGGCTACACCTTC
TRBJ2-7	TRBD2	TRBV27	-	CASSWTSGRALYF	TGTGCCAGCAGTTGGACTAGCGGGAGGGCCTTATACTTC
TRBJ1-1	-	TRBV10-3	-	CAIAGVGGQNTEAFF	TGTGCCATCGCGGGGGTGGGGGGGCAGAACACTGAAGCTTTCTTT
TRBJ2-3	-	TRBV4-3	-	CASSQGYSHSTDTQYF	TGCGCCAGCAGCCAAGGATACTCCCACAGCACAGATACGCAGTATTTT
TRBJ2-1	-	TRBV20-1	-	CSASEVDEQFF	TGCAGTGCTAGTGAGGTCGATGAGCAGTTCTTC
TRBJ1-5	-	TRBV10-2	-	CASSVGGSNQPQHF	TGCGCCAGCAGTGTAGGGGGTAGCAATCAGCCCCAGCATTTT
TRBJ2-7	TRBD1	TRBV5-4	-	CASSRDRGPYEQYF	TGTGCCAGCAGTCGGGACAGGGGACCCTACGAGCAGTACTTC
TRBJ1-2	-	TRBV2	-	CASNQGFYGYTF	TGTGCCAGCAACCAGGGTTTTTATGGCTACACCTTC
TRBJ2-1	-	TRBV6-1	-	CASSEGLYEQFF	TGTGCCAGCAGTGAAGGACTATATGAGCAGTTCTTC
TRBJ2-7	-	TRBV4-3	-	CASSPSSGSTYEQYF	TGCGCCAGCAGCCCTAGTAGCGGATCCACCTACGAGCAGTACTTC
TRBJ2-7	TRBD2	TRBV6-6	-	CASYPGTSGYEQYF	TGTGCCAGCTACCCCGGGACTAGCGGCTACGAGCAGTACTTC
TRBJ2-1	TRBD2	TRBV7-9	-	CASSLGLRGGGVVNEQFF	TGTGCCAGCAGCTTAGGGTTGCGCGGGGGAGGAGTTGTCAATGAGCAGTTCTTC
TRBJ2-7	-	TRBV10-1	-	CASRLGRGSNSYEQYF	TGCGCCAGCAGGTTGGGTAGGGGATCTAACTCCTACGAGCAGTACTTC
TRBJ2-1	TRBD2	TRBV6-4	-	CASSPQAGYNEQFF	TGTGCCAGCAGTCCGCAAGCGGGATACAATGAGCAGTTCTTC
TRBJ2-7	-	TRBV28	-	CASSFGRNEQYF	TGTGCCAGCAGTTTCGGCAGGAACGAGCAGTACTTC
TRBJ1-1	TRBD1	TRBV7-9	once	CASSSNRGVTEAFF	TGTGCCAGCAGCTCGAACAGGGGTGTCACTGAAGCTTTCTTT